Listed below are T cell receptor beta chains from one sample, sequenced in a study of OX40 agonist ivuxolimab in advanced cancers. Using immunoSEQ multiplex PCR, the repertoire was profiled, and TCRdb retains in-frame clones only, with some absent. The sample carries over 75,000 clones, approximately 91% recorded once. Sequences were derived from CD4+ or CD8+ T cells sorted from blood, sampled in a trial of the OX40 agonist ivuxolimab. The receptors were sampled from an adult with an advanced solid tumor such as melanoma, head and neck, liver or kidney cancer. Each CDR3 is given with its conserved first and last residue. The D gene is left open where the match is weak. Size values are once, few and many counts, or a class for expanded clones, and some rows have none.

abundance: once
j_gene: TRBJ2-7
v_gene: TRBV6-5
d_gene: NA
CDR3nt: TGTGCCAGCACCAACCGGGACGGATCCTACGAGCAGTACTTC
CDR3aa: CASTNRDGSYEQYF

abundance: once
j_gene: TRBJ1-5
v_gene: TRBV6-6
d_gene: NA
CDR3nt: TGTGCCAGCAGCTCCTCGGACAGTCAGAATCAGCCCCAGCATTTT
CDR3aa: CASSSSDSQNQPQHF

abundance: NA
j_gene: TRBJ2-3
v_gene: TRBV6-1
d_gene: TRBD2
CDR3nt: TGTGCCAGCAGTGTAGCGGGAGGACCAGATACGCAGTATTTT
CDR3aa: CASSVAGGPDTQYF

abundance: NA
j_gene: TRBJ1-5
v_gene: TRBV5-1
d_gene: NA
CDR3nt: TGCGCCAGCAGCTTGAATGGGAATCAGCCCCAGCATTTT
CDR3aa: CASSLNGNQPQHF

abundance: NA
j_gene: TRBJ2-1
v_gene: TRBV19
d_gene: NA
CDR3nt: TGTGCCAGTATGCCTCCGAAGGGGTATGAGCAGTTCTTC
CDR3aa: CASMPPKGYEQFF

abundance: NA
j_gene: TRBJ1-1
v_gene: TRBV25-1
d_gene: NA
CDR3nt: TGTGCCAGCAGTGCGGGAACAGGAGTATCGAACACTGAAGCTTTCTTT
CDR3aa: CASSAGTGVSNTEAFF

abundance: NA
j_gene: TRBJ1-1
v_gene: TRBV18
d_gene: NA
CDR3nt: TGTGCCAGCTCACCACCGAGGGGCGTGGGGACTGAAGCTTTCTTT
CDR3aa: CASSPPRGVGTEAFF

abundance: NA
j_gene: TRBJ2-7
v_gene: TRBV4-3
d_gene: NA
CDR3nt: TGCGCCAGCAGCCAAGGTCGATTCGGCGAGCAGTACTTC
CDR3aa: CASSQGRFGEQYF

abundance: once
j_gene: TRBJ2-1
v_gene: TRBV11-1
d_gene: NA
CDR3nt: TGTGCCACCAAAAGGGGACACAATGAGCAGTTCTTC
CDR3aa: CATKRGHNEQFF

abundance: once
j_gene: TRBJ2-2
v_gene: TRBV5-1
d_gene: TRBD1
CDR3nt: TGCGCCAGCAGCTATGGACAGGCCACCGGGGAGCTGTTTTTT
CDR3aa: CASSYGQATGELFF

abundance: NA
j_gene: TRBJ1-5
v_gene: TRBV6-1
d_gene: TRBD1
CDR3nt: TGTGCCAGCAGCAGTAACAGGGGCACCAATCAGCCCCAGCATTTT
CDR3aa: CASSSNRGTNQPQHF

abundance: NA
j_gene: TRBJ2-1
v_gene: TRBV4-2
d_gene: TRBD2
CDR3nt: TGTGCCAGCAGCCCGTTTCTAGCGGGACCGTTCTCCTACAATGAGCAGTTCTTC
CDR3aa: CASSPFLAGPFSYNEQFF

abundance: NA
j_gene: TRBJ2-1
v_gene: TRBV7-2
d_gene: TRBD1
CDR3nt: TGTGCCAGCAGTAGGACAGGGTATGAGCAGTTCTTC
CDR3aa: CASSRTGYEQFF

abundance: few
j_gene: TRBJ2-7
v_gene: TRBV7-6
d_gene: TRBD2
CDR3nt: TGTGCCAGCAGCTTAACCTTTAGCGGGAGGGCCTTCTACGAGCAGTACTTC
CDR3aa: CASSLTFSGRAFYEQYF

abundance: NA
j_gene: TRBJ2-7
v_gene: TRBV28
d_gene: NA
CDR3nt: TGTGCCAGCAGTTCTGGGGGCCGGGGTAGGTACTTC
CDR3aa: CASSSGGRGRYF

abundance: few
j_gene: TRBJ1-4
v_gene: TRBV29-1
d_gene: TRBD1
CDR3nt: TGCAGCGTTGAGAGGGACAGTGGCGAAAAACTGTTTTTT
CDR3aa: CSVERDSGEKLFF

abundance: NA
j_gene: TRBJ2-6
v_gene: TRBV5-1
d_gene: NA
CDR3nt: TGCGCCAGCAGCTCGACGACAGGCATCTCTGGGGCCAACGTCCTGACTTTC
CDR3aa: CASSSTTGISGANVLTF

abundance: NA
j_gene: TRBJ2-3
v_gene: TRBV7-2
d_gene: NA
CDR3nt: TGTGCCAGCAGCTTGGGGGGCTCTGTAGATACGCAGTATTTT
CDR3aa: CASSLGGSVDTQYF

abundance: NA
j_gene: TRBJ2-7
v_gene: TRBV10-1
d_gene: TRBD1
CDR3nt: TGCGCCAGCAGTGAGTCGAGAGGGACAGTCTACGAGCAGTACTTC
CDR3aa: CASSESRGTVYEQYF

abundance: NA
j_gene: TRBJ2-7
v_gene: TRBV28
d_gene: NA
CDR3nt: TGTGCCAGCAGTTCCCGGGACCTTTTTTCCTACGAGCAGTACTTC
CDR3aa: CASSSRDLFSYEQYF

abundance: NA
j_gene: TRBJ2-7
v_gene: TRBV27
d_gene: TRBD2
CDR3nt: TGTGCCAGCGGGGGACTAGCGGAATCCTACGAGCAGTACTTC
CDR3aa: CASGGLAESYEQYF

abundance: NA
j_gene: TRBJ2-3
v_gene: TRBV7-9
d_gene: NA
CDR3nt: TGTGCCAGCAGCTTCCTGGGGATTACAGATACGCAGTATTTT
CDR3aa: CASSFLGITDTQYF

abundance: NA
j_gene: TRBJ2-1
v_gene: TRBV7-3
d_gene: TRBD2
CDR3nt: TGTGCCAGCAGCTTAAGGGGAAGCTCGAGTAGCGGGGGGGTCCCCCAATACAATGAGCAGTTCTTC
CDR3aa: CASSLRGSSSSGGVPQYNEQFF

abundance: NA
j_gene: TRBJ1-1
v_gene: TRBV5-6
d_gene: NA
CDR3nt: TGTGCCAGCAGGTTGTTCCGCGAGGGACCAGCTTTCTTT
CDR3aa: CASRLFREGPAFF

abundance: NA
j_gene: TRBJ1-5
v_gene: TRBV28
d_gene: TRBD1
CDR3nt: TGTGCCAGCAGTCCCTCCCGGACAGGGGGCAATCAGCCCCAGCATTTT
CDR3aa: CASSPSRTGGNQPQHF

abundance: NA
j_gene: TRBJ2-7
v_gene: TRBV28
d_gene: NA
CDR3nt: TGTGCCAGCAGTAGGGACACCGCCTACGAGCAGTACTTC
CDR3aa: CASSRDTAYEQYF

abundance: NA
j_gene: TRBJ2-3
v_gene: TRBV5-1
d_gene: NA
CDR3nt: TGCGCCAGCAGTTGGGGACCAGGGACAGATACGCAGTATTTT
CDR3aa: CASSWGPGTDTQYF

abundance: NA
j_gene: TRBJ2-3
v_gene: TRBV9
d_gene: TRBD1
CDR3nt: TGTGCCAGCAGCGCGGGACAGGGGAGAGATACGCAGTATTTT
CDR3aa: CASSAGQGRDTQYF

abundance: NA
j_gene: TRBJ1-4
v_gene: TRBV7-2
d_gene: NA
CDR3nt: TGTGCCAGCAGCTTAGGTGCCGGTGAAAAACTGTTTTTT
CDR3aa: CASSLGAGEKLFF

abundance: NA
j_gene: TRBJ2-7
v_gene: TRBV18
d_gene: NA
CDR3nt: TGTGCCAGCTCACCAGACAGGAGCTCCTACGAGCAGTACTTC
CDR3aa: CASSPDRSSYEQYF

abundance: NA
j_gene: TRBJ2-5
v_gene: TRBV5-1
d_gene: TRBD2
CDR3nt: TGCGCCAGCAGCCTGAACATAGCGGGAGGGCTGATCGAAAAGACCCAGTACTTC
CDR3aa: CASSLNIAGGLIEKTQYF

abundance: NA
j_gene: TRBJ2-1
v_gene: TRBV4-2
d_gene: NA
CDR3nt: TGTGCCAGCAGCCAGCCGGCAGGAGGCAATGAGCAGTTCTTC
CDR3aa: CASSQPAGGNEQFF

abundance: NA
j_gene: TRBJ2-6
v_gene: TRBV5-1
d_gene: TRBD1
CDR3nt: TGCGCCAGCAGCTGGAGACAGGGGAGCTCTGGGGCCAACGTCCTGACTTTC
CDR3aa: CASSWRQGSSGANVLTF

abundance: NA
j_gene: TRBJ1-2
v_gene: TRBV6-1
d_gene: NA
CDR3nt: TGTGCCAGCAGTGATAGCCAGGGAAGTGGCTACACCTTC
CDR3aa: CASSDSQGSGYTF

abundance: NA
j_gene: TRBJ2-5
v_gene: TRBV7-2
d_gene: TRBD1
CDR3nt: TGTGCCAGCAGCTCCCGGGACAGGCAAGAGACCCAGTACTTC
CDR3aa: CASSSRDRQETQYF

abundance: NA
j_gene: TRBJ1-1
v_gene: TRBV6-1
d_gene: TRBD1
CDR3nt: TGTGCCACTACTTTAGGGACAGGGAGCACTGAAGCTTTCTTT
CDR3aa: CATTLGTGSTEAFF

abundance: NA
j_gene: TRBJ1-2
v_gene: TRBV18
d_gene: NA
CDR3nt: TGTGCCAGCTCGTCGGATACACCGAACTATGGCTACACCTTC
CDR3aa: CASSSDTPNYGYTF

abundance: NA
j_gene: TRBJ2-5
v_gene: TRBV14
d_gene: NA
CDR3nt: TGTGCCAGCAGCCAAGGGGCAGGTGCATACCAGTACTTC
CDR3aa: CASSQGAGAYQYF

abundance: NA
j_gene: TRBJ1-6
v_gene: TRBV2
d_gene: NA
CDR3nt: TGTGCCGGCGGGGTGGCCAGGGCGGTTGGATCCTATAATTCACCCCTCCACTTT
CDR3aa: CAGGVARAVGSYNSPLHF

abundance: NA
j_gene: TRBJ2-3
v_gene: TRBV4-2
d_gene: NA
CDR3nt: TGTGCCAGCAGCCAAGACGGGACTGCGGTAGACGATACGCAGTATTTT
CDR3aa: CASSQDGTAVDDTQYF

abundance: few
j_gene: TRBJ2-6
v_gene: TRBV19
d_gene: NA
CDR3nt: TGTGCCAGTAGTCTACAGGGTTACTCTGGGGCCAACGTCCTGACTTTC
CDR3aa: CASSLQGYSGANVLTF

abundance: once
j_gene: TRBJ2-7
v_gene: TRBV6-5
d_gene: NA
CDR3nt: TGTGCCAGCAGTTCGCGTGTTGGGGGTAGGGAGCAGTACTTC
CDR3aa: CASSSRVGGREQYF

abundance: once
j_gene: TRBJ2-3
v_gene: TRBV4-2
d_gene: NA
CDR3nt: TGTGCCAGCAGTCCTCAGGGAGGTGGCTCAGATACGCAGTATTTT
CDR3aa: CASSPQGGGSDTQYF

abundance: NA
j_gene: TRBJ2-6
v_gene: TRBV19
d_gene: TRBD1
CDR3nt: TGTGCCAGCCGGGACAGGGGTGGAGGGGCCAACGTCCTGACTTTC
CDR3aa: CASRDRGGGANVLTF

abundance: NA
j_gene: TRBJ2-7
v_gene: TRBV5-6
d_gene: NA
CDR3nt: TGTGCCAGCAGCTTGTCCGGCTACGAGCAGTACTTC
CDR3aa: CASSLSGYEQYF

abundance: NA
j_gene: TRBJ2-5
v_gene: TRBV20-1
d_gene: NA
CDR3nt: TGCAGTGTTGAGAGGCAAGAGACCCAGTACTTC
CDR3aa: CSVERQETQYF

abundance: once
j_gene: TRBJ2-7
v_gene: TRBV23-1
d_gene: NA
CDR3nt: TGCGCCAGCAGTCACCCGCAGGTCCCAATCCACCGGGAGTTTTTCTACGAGCAGTACTTC
CDR3aa: CASSHPQVPIHREFFYEQYF

abundance: NA
j_gene: TRBJ2-7
v_gene: TRBV7-2
d_gene: NA
CDR3nt: TGTGCCAGCAGCTTGGAGGTAGGTGGGCCAGGCGACGAGCAGTACTTC
CDR3aa: CASSLEVGGPGDEQYF

abundance: NA
j_gene: TRBJ2-3
v_gene: TRBV4-3
d_gene: NA
CDR3nt: TGCGCCAGCAGCCAAGATAGTACAACTAGCACAGATACGCAGTATTTT
CDR3aa: CASSQDSTTSTDTQYF

abundance: NA
j_gene: TRBJ2-2
v_gene: TRBV6-4
d_gene: NA
CDR3nt: TGTGCCAGCAGTGAGATAGTGGGAACCGGGGAGCTGTTTTTT
CDR3aa: CASSEIVGTGELFF

abundance: NA
j_gene: TRBJ2-1
v_gene: TRBV2
d_gene: NA
CDR3nt: TGTGCCAGCAGTAGCGGGTCCTACAATGAGCAGTTCTTC
CDR3aa: CASSSGSYNEQFF